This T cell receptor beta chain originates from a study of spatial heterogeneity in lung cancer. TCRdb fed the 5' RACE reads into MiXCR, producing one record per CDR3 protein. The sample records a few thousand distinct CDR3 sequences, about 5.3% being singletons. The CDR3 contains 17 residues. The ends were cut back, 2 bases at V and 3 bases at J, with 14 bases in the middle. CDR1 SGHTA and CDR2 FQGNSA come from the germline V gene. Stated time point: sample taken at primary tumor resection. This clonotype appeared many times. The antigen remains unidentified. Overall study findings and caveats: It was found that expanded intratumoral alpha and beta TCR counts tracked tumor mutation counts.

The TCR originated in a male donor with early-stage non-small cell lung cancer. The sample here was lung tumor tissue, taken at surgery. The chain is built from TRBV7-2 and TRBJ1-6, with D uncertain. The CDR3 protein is CASSLTPGRNYNSPLHF. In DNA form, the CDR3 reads TGTGCCAGCAGCTTAACTCCCGGACGGAACTATAATTCACCCCTCCACTTT.